This T cell receptor (beta chain) was recorded in a study of PD-1 blockade in mismatch repair-deficient tumors. Looking at the study overall: Patients had about 13 mismatch repair-deficient cancer types and were previously treated and progressing.

All patients were mismatch repair deficient, assessed by either PCR or immunohistochemistry. TCRs were sequenced from a few patients responding to pembrolizumab. Data came from immunoSEQ multiplex PCR; TCRdb stores just in-frame clones and leaves some out. The data hold more than 95,000 clones, with about 86% observed a single time. This clone was detected a few times. Its antigen is undetermined. The CDR3 spans 15 residues. With 3 bases clipped from V and 7 bases from J, the junction kept 9 bases outside the gene matches. The V gene's germline CDR1 is SGDLS and CDR2 YYNGEE. General study findings and limits: Tumor-resident clones, often absent from pretreatment blood, expanded after pembrolizumab and then contracted.

The chain couples TRBV9 to TRBJ2-1; 8 nucleotides line up with TRBD2. This material consisted of peripheral blood, taken 44 weeks after starting pembrolizumab. The clonotype originates from an adult with mismatch repair-deficient cancer. The CDR3 protein is CASSGRGLGGNEQFF. CDR3 nucleotides: TGTGCCAGCAGCGGACGGGGACTAGGAGGAAATGAGCAGTTCTTC. The full variable domain, its missing parts supplied by reference TRBV9 and TRBJ2-1, is DSGVTQTPKHLITATGQRVTLRCSPRSGDLSVYWYQQSLDQGLQFLIQYYNGEERAKGNILERFSAQQFPDLHSELNLSSLELGDSALYFCASSGRGLGGNEQFFGPGTRLTVL.